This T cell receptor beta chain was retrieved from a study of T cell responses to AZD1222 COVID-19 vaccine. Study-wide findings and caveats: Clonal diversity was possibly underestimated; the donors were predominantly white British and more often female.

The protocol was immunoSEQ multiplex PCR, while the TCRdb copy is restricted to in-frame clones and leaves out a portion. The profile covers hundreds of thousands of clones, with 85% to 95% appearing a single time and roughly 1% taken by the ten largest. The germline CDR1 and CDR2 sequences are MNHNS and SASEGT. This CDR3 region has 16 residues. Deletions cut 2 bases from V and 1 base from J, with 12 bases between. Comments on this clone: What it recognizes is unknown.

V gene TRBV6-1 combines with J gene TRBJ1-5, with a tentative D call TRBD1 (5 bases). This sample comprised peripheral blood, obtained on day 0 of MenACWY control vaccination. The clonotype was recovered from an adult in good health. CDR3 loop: CASSEQGGGSNQPQHF. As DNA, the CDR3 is TGTGCCAGCAGTGAACAGGGTGGGGGGAGCAATCAGCCCCAGCATTTT.